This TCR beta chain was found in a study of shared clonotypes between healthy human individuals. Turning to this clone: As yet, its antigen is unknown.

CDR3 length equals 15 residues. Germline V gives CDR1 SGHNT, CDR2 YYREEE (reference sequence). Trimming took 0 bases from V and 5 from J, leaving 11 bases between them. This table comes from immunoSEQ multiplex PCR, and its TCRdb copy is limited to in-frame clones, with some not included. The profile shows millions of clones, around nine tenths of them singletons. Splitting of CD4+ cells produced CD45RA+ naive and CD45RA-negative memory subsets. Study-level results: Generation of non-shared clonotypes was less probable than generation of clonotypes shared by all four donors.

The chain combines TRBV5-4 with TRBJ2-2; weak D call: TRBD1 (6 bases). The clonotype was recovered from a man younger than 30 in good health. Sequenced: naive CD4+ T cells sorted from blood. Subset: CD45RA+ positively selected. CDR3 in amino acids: CASSLGQGSTGELFF. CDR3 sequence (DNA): TGTGCCAGCAGCTTGGGGCAGGGGAGTACCGGGGAGCTGTTTTTT.